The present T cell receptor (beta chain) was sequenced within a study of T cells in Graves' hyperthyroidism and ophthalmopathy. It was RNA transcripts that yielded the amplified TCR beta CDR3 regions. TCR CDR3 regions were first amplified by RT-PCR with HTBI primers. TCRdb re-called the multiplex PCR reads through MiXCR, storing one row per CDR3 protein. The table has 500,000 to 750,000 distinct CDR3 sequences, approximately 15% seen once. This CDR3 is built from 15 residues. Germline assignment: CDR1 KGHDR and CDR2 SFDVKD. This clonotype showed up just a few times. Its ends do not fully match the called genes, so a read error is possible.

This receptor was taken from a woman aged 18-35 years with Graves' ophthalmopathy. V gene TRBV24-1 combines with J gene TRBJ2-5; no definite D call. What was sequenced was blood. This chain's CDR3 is CATGENRAPQETQYF. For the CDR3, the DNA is TGTGCCACCGGTGAGAACCGGGCCCCCCAGGAGACCCAGTACTTC.